This T cell receptor (beta chain) originates from a study of beta chain features in type 1 diabetes. Broader study findings: HLA influence on TCRB rearrangement stayed unresolved here. More deletions and fewer insertions at VDJ junctions were found in patients with type 1 diabetes.

Germline V lookup: CDR1 LNHDA, CDR2 SQIVND (reference sequence). J lost 8 bases, V lost 10 bases, and 8 bases had no gene match. There are 13 residues in the CDR3. This clone was seen repeatedly, ten times or more. As yet, its antigen is unknown. What was sequenced were expressed TCRB transcripts, since all of the isolated RNA had been reverse transcribed. Roughly 3.7 million reads, on average, came from each naive, central memory and regulatory T cell sample. The data were produced by immunoSEQ multiplex PCR, yet TCRdb's version contains in-frame clones alone and is incomplete. The table includes 120,000 to 150,000 clones, about 7% detected once. Sampling consisted of one heparinised blood draw per donor, averaging roughly 100 mL.

The V gene is TRBV19, the J gene TRBJ1-4, with 9 bases that match TRBD1. What was sequenced was central memory CD4+ T cells from blood. This TCR was sampled from a woman aged 25 to 39 in good health. CDR3 loop: CATGQGWKEKLFF. In DNA form, the CDR3 reads TGTGCCACCGGACAGGGGTGGAAAGAAAAACTGTTTTTT. The whole variable domain, remainder taken from reference TRBV19 and TRBJ1-4, is DGGITQSPKYLFRKEGQNVTLSCEQNLNHDAMYWYRQDPGQGLRLIYYSQIVNDFQKGDIAEGYSVSREKKESFPLTVTSAQKNPTAFYLCATGQGWKEKLFFGSGTQLSVL.